These 5 T cell receptor beta chains share one sample of origin, sequenced in a study of T cell responses to AZD1222 COVID-19 vaccine. Using immunoSEQ multiplex PCR, the repertoire was profiled, and TCRdb retains in-frame clones only, with some absent. Of roughly 120,000 clones in the sample, roughly 87% are singletons; the top ten hold approximately 10%. Sequences were derived from peripheral blood, sampled on day 0 of AZD1222 vaccination. These receptors all stem from an adult in good health.

The chain recombines TRBV6-2 or TRBV6-3 with TRBJ1-2; the D is unclear. CDR1 and CDR2 from the germline V gene are MNHEY and SVGEGT. CDR3 length: 12 residues. Trimming cost V 0 bases and J 7 bases, with 6 bases left between them. CDR3 coding DNA: TGTGCCAGCAGTTACTCAGGGTTTGGCTACACCTTC. It yields the protein CASSYSGFGYTF.

The CDR3 DNA reads as TGTGCTAGTGGTTTGGTACTAAGACAGTCGGGAACTGAAGCTTTCTTT. Its protein product is CASGLVLRQSGTEAFF. The chain couples TRBV12-5 to TRBJ1-1; maybe TRBD1 (5 bases). The V gene's germline CDR1 is LGHNT and CDR2 FRNRAP. The germline V and J ends were trimmed by 0 bases and 5 bases, with 16 bases remaining between them. The CDR3 contains 16 residues. Drawing the rest from reference TRBV12-5 and TRBJ1-1, the complete variable domain is DARVTQTPRHKVTEMGQEVTMRCQPILGHNTVFWYRQTMMQGLELLAYFRNRAPLDDSGMPKDRFSAEMPDATLATLKIQPSEPRDSAVYFCASGLVLRQSGTEAFFGQGTRLTVV.

V usage is TRBV5-4 and J usage is TRBJ1-3, with 7 positions matching TRBD1. V lost 4 bases to trimming and J lost 0 bases; unmatched junction nucleotides: 10. Looked up from germline, CDR1 is SGHNT and CDR2 is YYREEE (reference sequence). The CDR3 is made up of 17 amino acids. CDR3 region: CASSTALTGRSGNTIYF. The CDR3 DNA reads as TGTGCCAGCAGCACAGCCCTGACAGGGCGCTCTGGAAACACCATATATTTT.

The rearrangement uses TRBV5-1 and TRBJ1-2; no clear D gene. Per the germline V gene, CDR1 is SGHRS and CDR2 is YFSETQ. The CDR3 is 13 residues long. Trimming removed 3 bases at V and 7 bases at J, with 13 bases between. As DNA, the CDR3 is TGCGCCAGCAGCTCTAGGGAGTTGGTTGGCTACACCTTC. Translating it yields CASSSRELVGYTF.

The genes are TRBV11-3 and TRBJ2-2; no definite D call. Germline CDR1 SGHNT, CDR2 YENEEA. The CDR3 runs 14 residues. V lost 5 bases and J 4 bases, leaving 11 bases between the germline ends. Here the CDR3 DNA reads TGTGCCAGCAGCCCATACGGCCCCACCGGGGAGCTGTTTTTT. It translates to CASSPYGPTGELFF.